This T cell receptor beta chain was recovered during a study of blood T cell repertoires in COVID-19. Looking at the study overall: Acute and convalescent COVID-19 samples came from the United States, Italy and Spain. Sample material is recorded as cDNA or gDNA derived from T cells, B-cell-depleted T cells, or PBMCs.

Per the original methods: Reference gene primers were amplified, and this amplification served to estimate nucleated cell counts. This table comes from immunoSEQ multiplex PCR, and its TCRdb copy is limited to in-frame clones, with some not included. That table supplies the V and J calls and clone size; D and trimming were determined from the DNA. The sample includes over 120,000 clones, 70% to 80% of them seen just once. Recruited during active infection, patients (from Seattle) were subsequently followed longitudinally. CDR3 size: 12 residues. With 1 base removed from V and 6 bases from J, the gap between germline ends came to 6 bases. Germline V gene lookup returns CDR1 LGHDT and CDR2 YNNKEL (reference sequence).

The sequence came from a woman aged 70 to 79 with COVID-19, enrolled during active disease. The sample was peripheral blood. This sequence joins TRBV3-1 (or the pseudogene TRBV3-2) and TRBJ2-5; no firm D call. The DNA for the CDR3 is TGTGCCAGCAGCCAAGTTGAGAAGACCCAGTACTTC. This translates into CASSQVEKTQYF.